Below are 28 T cell receptor beta chains sequenced from a single sample in a study of T cell responses to AZD1222 COVID-19 vaccine. Here immunoSEQ multiplex PCR was the method, and the copy in TCRdb shows in-frame clones only, minus some. This table holds around 140,000 clones, about 90% found once. The sample consisted of peripheral blood, taken 28 days after the second AZD1222 dose. These receptors came from an adult who received the AZD1222 COVID-19 vaccine.

CDR3 region: CASSEEGGNYGYTF. CDR3 nucleotide sequence: TGTGCCAGCAGTGAAGAGGGGGGGAACTATGGCTACACCTTC. This chain joins TRBV6-4 and TRBJ1-2; possible D gene TRBD1, 6 bases. Germline CDR1 is MRHNA and CDR2 is SNTAGT. V lost 3 bases to trimming and J lost 2 bases, with 10 bases between them. The CDR3 is 14 amino acids.

The V gene is TRBV28, the J gene TRBJ1-2, with D possibly TRBD1 on 5 matching bases. V gave up 2 bases and J gave up 12 bases, with 22 bases separating them. This CDR3 is built from 15 residues. Germline values: CDR1 MDHEN, CDR2 SYDVKM. As DNA, the CDR3 is TGTGCCAGCAGTTTAAGTCCTCCTTCACAGGAATCACACACCTTC. This encodes CASSLSPPSQESHTF.

The chain combines TRBV10-3 with TRBJ1-1; a weak D match, TRBD1 (5 bases). The CDR3 is 14 amino acids. V lost 7 bases to trimming and J lost 5 bases, with 17 bases between them. CDR1 ENHRY and CDR2 SYGVKD come from the germline V gene. The CDR3 DNA reads as TGTGCCATCAAACAGCAGCAGGGCCCTACTGAAGCTTTCTTT. Residues: CAIKQQQGPTEAFF.

V gene TRBV6-5 combines with J gene TRBJ1-1, with a tentative D call TRBD1 (5 bases). V was cut by 1 base and J by 4 bases, with 10 bases left in between. Germline V gene sequence: CDR1 MNHEY, CDR2 SVGAGI. The length of the CDR3 is 14 residues. CDR3 sequence (DNA): TGTGCCAGCAGTTACTACCAGGGCATCACTGAAGCTTTCTTT. This translates into CASSYYQGITEAFF.

This chain uses TRBV3-1 (or the pseudogene TRBV3-2) with TRBJ2-7, with TRBD2 matching over 8 bases. This CDR3 region has 17 residues. Germline V CDR1 and CDR2: LGHDT, YNNKEL (reference sequence). V shed 0 bases and J 6 bases; nucleotides not matched to a gene: 13. CDR3 DNA: TGTGCCAGCAGCCAAGATCTATCGGGGGCTAGCGGGCCCGAGCAGTACTTC. Translating it yields CASSQDLSGASGPEQYF.

The chain combines TRBV6-2 or TRBV6-3 with TRBJ2-7; 7 nucleotides agree with TRBD2. Germline loops: CDR1 MNHEY, CDR2 SVGEGT. After removal of 0 bases from V and 6 bases from J, the junction contained 5 bases not matched to a gene. This CDR3 is built from 14 residues. The CDR3 DNA reads as TGTGCCAGCAGTTACTCGGGGGGAGGGCGCGAGCAGTACTTC. Protein sequence: CASSYSGGGREQYF.

The V and J genes are TRBV19 and TRBJ1-4; 7 bases fit TRBD1. With 2 bases clipped from V and 0 bases from J, the junction kept 6 bases outside the gene matches. This CDR3 has 17 amino acids. Germline assignment: CDR1 LNHDA and CDR2 SQIVND (reference sequence). The CDR3 sequence: CASSITGEFATNEKLFF. The CDR3 DNA reads as TGTGCCAGTAGTATAACAGGGGAGTTTGCAACTAATGAAAAACTGTTTTTT.

The rearrangement joins TRBV3-1 (or the pseudogene TRBV3-2) to TRBJ1-4, with 7 bases identical to TRBD1. The J segment lost 10 bases and the V segment lost 1 base, leaving 3 bases of the junction unmatched. Per germline, CDR1 LGHDT and CDR2 YNNKEL (reference sequence). There are 13 residues in the CDR3. The CDR3 coding sequence is TGTGCCAGCAGCCAAGCCAGGGGGGGAAAACTGTTTTTT. It yields the protein CASSQARGGKLFF.

This clone was recorded once. The gene calls are TRBV5-1 and TRBJ1-4; a weak D match, TRBD1 (5 bases). Germline V gives CDR1 SGHRS, CDR2 YFSETQ. The CDR3 spans 16 residues. The germline V and J ends were trimmed by 0 bases and 2 bases, with 11 bases remaining between them. The CDR3 reads CASSLEVGGTNEKLFF. Here the CDR3 DNA reads TGCGCCAGCAGCTTGGAGGTCGGGGGTACTAATGAAAAACTGTTTTTT.

Turning to this clone: The germline gene is not matched at one end of the junction; a read error may be the cause. J is TRBJ1-4 and V is TRBV15; D gene unclear. The CDR3 is made up of 11 amino acids. The germline V gene has CDR1 LNHNV and CDR2 YYDKDF (reference sequence). The chain's CDR3 is CATSRDAQKVF. The CDR3 DNA reads TGTGCCACCAGCAGAGACGCCCAGAAGGTTTTT.

The chain links TRBV7-2 to TRBJ1-4, with D hard to call. Germline CDR1 reads SGHTA; CDR2 reads FQGNSA. The V end lost 5 bases, the J end lost 15 bases, and 19 bases lay between the germline ends. The CDR3 sequence is 13 residues long. The CDR3 nucleotides are TGTGCCAGCAGCCTCGGAGGAGGAAGGGAGGTGTTTTTT. Its translation: CASSLGGGREVFF.

The chain has TRBV3-1 (or the pseudogene TRBV3-2) and TRBJ2-7, with D possibly matching TRBD2 (6 bases). V lost 4 bases to trimming and J lost 10 bases, with 14 bases between them. Germline V gives CDR1 LGHDT, CDR2 YNNKEL (reference sequence). CDR3 size: 12 residues. This chain's CDR3 is CASSLLRDFQYF. CDR3 nucleotide sequence: TGTGCCAGCAGCCTCCTCAGGGACTTTCAGTACTTC.

V usage is TRBV9 and J usage is TRBJ2-1; 8 nucleotides agree with TRBD1. V trimming: 2 bases; J trimming: 6 bases; junction bases outside the gene matches: 10. The V gene's germline CDR1 is SGDLS and CDR2 YYNGEE. The CDR3 is made up of 16 amino acids. The CDR3, as DNA: TGTGCCAGCAGCGTTTCCTCAGGGGGCACGGCCAATGAGCAGTTCTTC. It codes for CASSVSSGGTANEQFF.

The chain recombines TRBV27 with TRBJ2-1; 11 nucleotides match TRBD2. This CDR3 has 16 residues. CDR1 and CDR2 from the germline V gene are MNHEY and SMNVEV (reference sequence). The V gene end was trimmed by 3 bases and the J gene end by 0 bases; junction bases not matched to a gene: 1. CDR3 nucleotide sequence: TGTGCCAGCAGTTTGACTAGCGGGACCTCCTACAATGAGCAGTTCTTC. Translated, it gives CASSLTSGTSYNEQFF.

The chain uses TRBV7-2 and TRBJ2-1, with D perhaps matching TRBD2 (5 bases). V was pared by 2 bases and J by 1 base, with 12 bases between. In germline, CDR1 is SGHTA, CDR2 FQGNSA. CDR3 length equals 16 residues. CDR3: CASSLTPAVSYNEQFF. The CDR3 nucleotides read TGTGCCAGCAGCTTAACCCCAGCGGTTTCCTACAATGAGCAGTTCTTC.

The rearrangement links TRBV6-2 or TRBV6-3 to TRBJ1-3, with 8 bases matching TRBD1. The V gene's germline CDR1 is MNHEY and CDR2 SVGEGT. V trimming: 5 bases; J trimming: 0 bases; junction bases outside the gene matches: 9. This CDR3 region has 17 residues. This chain's CDR3 is CASSGVRDRSSGNTIYF. The CDR3 DNA follows: TGTGCCAGCAGTGGGGTCCGGGACAGGAGCTCTGGAAACACCATATATTTT.

The chain uses TRBV11-3 and TRBJ1-3, with no clear D. The ends were cut back, 0 bases at V and 0 bases at J, with 9 bases in the middle. Germline lookup yields CDR1 SGHNT and CDR2 YENEEA. This CDR3 region has 16 residues. CDR3 in DNA: TGTGCCAGCAGCTTAGAGTTATCGGGCTCTGGAAACACCATATATTTT. Translation gives CASSLELSGSGNTIYF.

The chain links TRBV10-3 to TRBJ2-6, with TRBD1 identical over 8 bases. V lost 10 bases, J lost 0 bases, and 14 bases stayed unmatched. From germline, CDR1 is ENHRY and CDR2 SYGVKD. The length of the CDR3 is 18 residues. CDR3 sequence (DNA): TGTGCCACTAGGACAGGGATCCTTACCCTCTCTGGGGCCAACGTCCTGACTTTC. Encoded protein: CATRTGILTLSGANVLTF.

J is TRBJ2-7 and V is TRBV19; 9 bases are shared with TRBD1. CDR3 length: 13 amino acids. Per germline, CDR1 LNHDA and CDR2 SQIVND (reference sequence). With 8 bases clipped from V and 4 bases from J, the junction kept 6 bases outside the gene matches. DNA of the CDR3: TGTGCCAGTTCCCTGGACAGGGGATACGAGCAGTACTTC. Encoded protein: CASSLDRGYEQYF.

The genes are TRBV29-1 and TRBJ1-4, with D perhaps matching TRBD1 (6 bases). The germline gives CDR1 SQVTM, CDR2 ANQGSEA. The CDR3 runs 15 residues. V lost 6 bases and J lost 7, with 21 bases in between. The CDR3, as DNA: TGCAGCGTCCAAGGGGTTGGGGGGCAAGGTGAAAAACTGTTTTTT. Protein sequence: CSVQGVGGQGEKLFF.

The chain uses TRBV30 and TRBJ2-2; possibly TRBD2 for D (7 bases). CDR3 length equals 16 residues. From germline, CDR1 is GTSNPN and CDR2 SVGIG (reference sequence). V dropped 0 bases and J dropped 7 bases, with 18 bases sitting between them. Here the CDR3 reads CAWSVPLRGPGGELFF. CDR3 nucleotide sequence: TGTGCCTGGAGTGTCCCTCTGCGGGGGCCAGGCGGGGAGCTGTTTTTT. Together with reference TRBV30 and TRBJ2-2, the CDR3 gives the full variable domain: SQTIHQWPATLVQPVGSPLSLECTVEGTSNPNLYWYRQAAGRGLQLLFYSVGIGQISSEVPQNLSASRPQDRQFILSSKKLLLSDSGFYLCAWSVPLRGPGGELFFGEGSRLTVL.

The rearrangement uses TRBV6-5 and TRBJ1-2; TRBD1 is a possible D gene (5 bases). The CDR3 runs to 14 residues. V gave up 5 bases and J gave up 2 bases, with 12 bases separating them. Per the germline V gene, CDR1 is MNHEY and CDR2 is SVGAGI. CDR3 nucleotide sequence: TGTGCCAGCAGTACCAGGGAGCGGAACTATGGCTACACCTTC. Translating gives CASSTRERNYGYTF.

J is TRBJ1-2 and V is TRBV29-1, with 7 positions matching TRBD1. Per germline, CDR1 SQVTM and CDR2 ANQGSEA. Trimming at V came to 7 bases and at J to 6 bases, leaving 8 bases not matched to a gene. This CDR3 spans 12 amino acids. The CDR3 DNA is TGCAGCGCCCAAGGGGGCCGAGATGGCTACACCTTC. Translation: CSAQGGRDGYTF.

As concerns this clone: Different DNA sequences within this sample yield the same CDR3. The rearrangement joins TRBV11-3 to TRBJ2-7; 7 bases agree with TRBD1. V lost 5 bases, J lost 3 bases, and 4 bases stayed unmatched. CDR3 size: 13 residues. In germline, CDR1 is SGHNT, CDR2 YENEEA. The CDR3 bases are TGTGCCAGCAGCCCTGACAGGGACTACGAGCAGTACTTC. Amino acid sequence: CASSPDRDYEQYF.

The gene calls are TRBV6-1 and TRBJ1-6, with D hard to call. V shed 4 bases and J shed 4 bases, with 14 bases lying between them. CDR1 MNHNS and CDR2 SASEGT come from the germline V gene. The CDR3 runs 16 residues. CDR3 in amino acids: CASSGGRPQYNSPLHF. DNA for the CDR3: TGTGCCAGCAGTGGAGGGCGCCCCCAATATAATTCACCCCTCCACTTT.

The chain employs TRBV4-3 and TRBJ1-2, with D possibly matching TRBD1 (6 bases). Germline V lookup: CDR1 LGHNA, CDR2 YSLEER. V was shortened by 1 base and J by 8 bases, with 17 bases between the two germline ends. The CDR3 runs to 15 residues. CDR3 residues: CASSQVPGTSEGYTF. In DNA form, the CDR3 reads TGCGCCAGCAGCCAAGTTCCCGGGACAAGCGAAGGCTACACCTTC.

Points on this clone: In the same sample, other DNA sequences code for this CDR3. The V call is TRBV4-1, the J call TRBJ2-2; D uncertain. V shed 2 bases and J shed 7 bases, with 14 bases lying between them. CDR1 is MGHRA, CDR2 YSYEKL, per germline. The CDR3 covers 15 residues. The CDR3 spells CASSQPARFVGELFF. The CDR3 DNA reads TGCGCCAGCAGCCAACCGGCCCGGTTTGTCGGGGAGCTGTTTTTT.

The chain employs TRBV30 and TRBJ2-7, with 7 positions matching TRBD2. From germline, CDR1 is GTSNPN and CDR2 SVGIG (reference sequence). J was trimmed by 0 bases and V by 0 bases; bases with no gene match: 8. There are 16 residues in the CDR3. CDR3 region: CAWSVRGGLSSYEQYF. The CDR3 DNA follows: TGTGCCTGGAGTGTACGGGGAGGGCTGAGCTCCTACGAGCAGTACTTC.